This T cell receptor beta chain was identified in a study of T cell responses to AZD1222 COVID-19 vaccine. General observations from the study: In a largely white British group with more females than males, clonal diversity was possibly underestimated. Close to half of all spike-specific TCRs reportedly target regions of the variants that are unmutated. Following two doses of AZD1222, Spike-specific TCR breadth and depth rose. Just a handful of AZD1222 recipients were seropositive at baseline.

As to this clone: Its antigen is not known.

In germline, CDR1 is SGHAT, CDR2 FQNNGV. The CDR3 has 13 residues. After removal of 5 bases from V and 10 bases from J, the junction contained 5 bases not matched to a gene. Assay: immunoSEQ multiplex PCR; the TCRdb copy retains only in-frame clones and omits some. The sample lists some 140,000 clones, roughly 89% occurring once. Sequencing used peripheral blood, obtained on day 0 of AZD1222 vaccination. The receptor was derived from an adult in good health. The V and J genes are TRBV11-2 and TRBJ1-6, with 7 positions matching TRBD1. The CDR3 spells CASSGAGGSPLHF. CDR3 sequence (DNA): TGTGCCAGCAGCGGTGCAGGGGGATCACCCCTCCACTTT.